The clone carrying this T cell receptor (beta chain) was seen a handful of times. Its antigen remains unidentified. The sample belongs to a study of cytomegalovirus exposure and HLA in healthy donors. Looking at the study overall: Researchers found that about 82% of 350 to 500 genotyped donors fell within the Caucasian-associated ancestry cluster.

Amplification used 60 Vbeta primers and 13 Jbeta primers. TCRdb keeps only in-frame clones here, not all; method: immunoSEQ multiplex PCR. The table shows 190,000 or so clones, with around 79% occurring only once. Germline V gene sequence: CDR1 MGHDK, CDR2 SYGVNS. V shed 5 bases and J shed 3 bases, with 14 bases lying between them. The CDR3 runs 14 residues. Study-wide findings and caveats: Investigators reported fewer than 200 TCR beta chains as tied to cytomegalovirus.

The TCR was taken from a girl aged 10 to 17 in good health and CMV-seropositive. The sequencing input was PBMCs. The V gene is TRBV25-1, the J gene TRBJ2-7; no clear D gene. The CDR3 sequence is CASSMQALGYEQYF. CDR3 DNA: TGTGCCAGCAGTATGCAGGCCCTGGGCTACGAGCAGTACTTC.